This TCR beta chain comes out of a study of regulatory T cells in long-lasting Graves disease. As for the study in general: Graves' patients, diagnosed recently, had received antithyroid drugs under 3 months.

Findings of the study overall: Segments TRBV28, TRBJ1-2 and TRBJ2-5 showed preferential usage in persistent disease.

As regards this clonotype: The target antigen is unknown. A far bigger clonotype differs at one base, so this is likely a read error.

TCR beta libraries were built with iRepertoire HTBI primers and Arm-PCR of CDR3 regions. Via MiXCR, TCRdb re-called the multiplex PCR reads, giving one row per CDR3 protein. The table shows around 400,000 distinct CDR3 sequences, with around 11% occurring only once. The CDR3 totals 16 residues. J gave up 1 base and V 6 bases, and 4 bases lay outside the gene matches. CDR1 SEHNR and CDR2 FQNEAQ come from the germline V gene (reference sequence). Time point indicated: newly diagnosed GD, antithyroid drugs for less than 3 months. The TCR library was prepared using RNA isolated from PBMCs. Peripheral blood, 7.5 to 9.5 milliliters per patient, was collected in EDTA tubes. These data also featured in a second study, about T cells in Graves' hyperthyroidism and ophthalmopathy. This second study notes: Blood held most thyroid clonotypes expanded above 0.001 frequency.

The rearrangement joins TRBV7-9 to TRBJ2-3; TRBD2 matches at 13 bases. The sequence was collected from a woman under 30 with Graves disease. The sample was peripheral blood mononuclear cells (PBMCs), taken at new diagnosis, from a patient treated with antithyroid drugs. For the CDR3, the DNA is TGTGCCAGCAGAACCGGACTAGCGGGGGGCACAGATACGCAGTATTTT. Its protein is CASRTGLAGGTDTQYF.